This TCR beta chain was sequenced during a study of blood T cells in healthy people across ages. Whole-study results and caveats: Per million T cells, TCR beta diversity dropped roughly linearly as age increased. Donor CMV status was unknown, possibly confounding expanded clonotype changes.

The CDR3 consists of 15 residues. CDR1 and CDR2 from the germline V gene are SGHKS and YYEKEE (reference sequence). This clonotype was found a few times. Its target is unknown. Total RNA, at least 5 micrograms per sample, was extracted from PBMCs. For the second PCR, which ran for about 6 to 12 cycles, a sample-barcoded 5' primer and a J-beta primer mix were used. TCRdb reprocessed the 5' RACE reads via MiXCR and lists one record per CDR3 protein. In the table there are approximately 580,000 distinct CDR3 sequences, around 24% of which are singletons. This same sample was also taken into another study, of T cells of mothers and their children. This second report adds: Donation involved a few healthy Caucasian mothers and the six children that they had.

Sequences were obtained from blood. This receptor was identified in a boy between 10 and 17 years old in good health. The chain uses TRBV5-5 and TRBJ2-5, with D tentatively TRBD2 (5 bases). The J call may be mistaken, given a closer DNA end match to TRBJ2-1. CDR3 loop: CASSPSSRTANEQFF. In DNA, the CDR3 is TGTGCCAGCAGCCCATCCTCGCGGACTGCAAATGAGCAGTTCTTC.